The 14 T cell receptor beta chains presented below share a single source sample, sequenced in a study of blood T cell repertoires in COVID-19. Method: immunoSEQ multiplex PCR; TCRdb's copy keeps in-frame clones and lacks some. The sample contains about 50,000 clones, about nine tenths of which appear only once. Sequencing was done on a sample of peripheral blood. The receptors originated from a woman of 80 years or more with COVID-19, enrolled during active disease.

The V gene is TRBV5-1, the J gene TRBJ2-5, with 11 nucleotides matching TRBD2. The CDR3 covers 14 residues. Germline assignment: CDR1 SGHRS and CDR2 YFSETQ. Germline trimming cut 4 bases from V and 5 bases from J; bases unmatched to any gene: 4. For the CDR3, the DNA is TGCGCCAGCAGCGGTAGCGGGGGGGCTGAGACCCAGTACTTC. It translates to CASSGSGGAETQYF.

J is TRBJ1-1 and V is TRBV18; 9 bases are shared with TRBD1. The CDR3 sequence is 21 residues long. V shed 4 bases and J 0 bases; nucleotides not matched to a gene: 21. Germline V gene sequence: CDR1 KGHSH, CDR2 LQKENI. This CDR3 reads CASSRTQTRGTGLPMNTEAFF. As DNA, the CDR3 is TGTGCCAGCTCACGGACCCAAACGAGAGGGACAGGGTTACCCATGAACACTGAAGCTTTCTTT.

The rearrangement links TRBV5-1 to TRBJ1-2; no clear D. The germline gives CDR1 SGHRS, CDR2 YFSETQ. The V end was cut by 1 base, the J end by 7 bases, with 14 bases between. The CDR3 runs to 14 residues. Here the CDR3 DNA reads TGCGCCAGCAGCTTGTTCGGGTCGCCCGGTGGCTACACCTTC. Residues: CASSLFGSPGGYTF.

V is TRBV4-1 and J is TRBJ2-1; TRBD2 matches at 13 bases. This CDR3 spans 16 amino acids. With V trimmed by 4 bases and J by 6 bases, 6 bases remained unmatched. From germline, CDR1 is MGHRA and CDR2 YSYEKL. CDR3 coding DNA: TGCGCCAGCAGCCGCCAGACTAGCGGGAGGACCAATGAGCAGTTCTTC. It yields the protein CASSRQTSGRTNEQFF.

In DNA form, the CDR3 reads TGTGCCAGCAGTGAACGGTCAGGACAGGGGGTGAACACTGAAGCTTTCTTT. Protein product: CASSERSGQGVNTEAFF. The chain has TRBV2 and TRBJ1-1; 10 nucleotides line up with TRBD1. Unmatched junction bases numbered 6, after V lost 2 bases and J lost 0 bases. The CDR3 is made up of 17 amino acids. Per the germline V gene, CDR1 is SNHLY and CDR2 is FYNNEI.

The gene calls are TRBV3-1 (or the pseudogene TRBV3-2) and TRBJ2-1; 7 bases match TRBD1. Germline lookup yields CDR1 LGHDT and CDR2 YNNKEL (reference sequence). The CDR3 has 15 amino acids. Germline trimming cut 5 bases from V and 4 bases from J; bases unmatched to any gene: 8. The CDR3 bases are TGTGCCAGCAGCAAGACAGGGTTCGGATACAATGAGCAGTTCTTC. Translated, it gives CASSKTGFGYNEQFF.

The chain joins TRBV18 to TRBJ1-1; TRBD1 aligns across 8 bases. The CDR3 extends over 13 amino acids. J gave up 4 bases and V 6 bases, and 4 bases lay outside the gene matches. The germline gives CDR1 KGHSH, CDR2 LQKENI. The DNA of the CDR3 is TGTGCCAGCTCCGGACAGGGAAGCACTGAAGCTTTCTTT. Amino acids: CASSGQGSTEAFF. The whole variable domain, filled in from reference TRBV18 and TRBJ1-1, reads NAGVMQNPRHLVRRRGQEARLRCSPMKGHSHVYWYRQLPEEGLKFMVYLQKENIIDESGMPKERFSAEFPKEGPSILRIQQVVRGDSAAYFCASSGQGSTEAFFGQGTRLTVV.

The table lists this clone with a few counts. V is TRBV10-1 and J is TRBJ2-7, with a weak D call TRBD2 (7 bases). The CDR3 spans 14 residues. In germline, CDR1 is WNHNN, CDR2 SYGVQD (reference sequence). V was cut by 0 bases and J by 5 bases, with 11 bases left in between. CDR3 sequence (DNA): TGCGCCAGCAGTGAGTCTGCGGGGGCTCACGAGCAGTACTTC. Residues: CASSESAGAHEQYF.

This sequence joins TRBV6-5 and TRBJ1-2; no firm D call. Germline assignment: CDR1 MNHEY and CDR2 SVGAGI. V lost 8 bases to trimming and J lost 3 bases, with 10 bases between them. The CDR3 totals 12 residues. CDR3 nucleotide sequence: TGTGCCAGCGCTCCAGCGGACTATGGCTACACCTTC. It yields the protein CASAPADYGYTF.

V and J are TRBV19 and TRBJ2-7; 7 bases map to TRBD2. The germline V gene encodes CDR1 LNHDA and CDR2 SQIVND (reference sequence). The CDR3 spans 14 residues. The V gene end was trimmed by 1 base and the J gene end by 1 base; junction bases not matched to a gene: 1. The CDR3, as DNA: TGTGCCAGTAGTATAGCGGGGGGATCCTACGAGCAGTACTTC. Translated, it gives CASSIAGGSYEQYF.

The rearrangement uses TRBV19 and TRBJ1-6; 8 nucleotides match TRBD1. The CDR3 contains 15 residues. Trimming took 4 bases from V and 10 from J; bases not matched to a gene: 9. CDR1 and CDR2 (germline): LNHDA, SQIVND (reference sequence). This chain's CDR3 is CASSNPTGVNSPLHF. The CDR3 DNA reads TGTGCCAGTAGTAATCCGACAGGGGTCAACTCACCCCTCCACTTT.

The V call is TRBV11-1, the J call TRBJ2-5; 7 bases align to TRBD2. V gave up 5 bases and J gave up 2 bases; unmatched junction bases: 11. Germline loops: CDR1 SGHAT, CDR2 FQDESV (reference sequence). CDR3 size: 16 residues. CDR3 sequence: CASSTGGSGLQETQYF. The CDR3, as DNA: TGTGCCAGCAGCACCGGGGGTAGCGGGTTACAAGAGACCCAGTACTTC.

V usage is TRBV2 and J usage is TRBJ2-2, with 9 bases matching TRBD1. Trimming cost V 9 bases and J 0 bases; bases outside gene matches: 2. The germline CDR1 and CDR2 sequences are SNHLY and FYNNEI. The length of the CDR3 is 14 residues. CDR3: CASTGGTNTGELFF. The CDR3 DNA sequence: TGTGCCAGTACAGGGGGCACGAACACCGGGGAGCTGTTTTTT.

The chain combines TRBV5-6 with TRBJ1-1; D unresolved. Per the germline V gene, CDR1 is SGHDT and CDR2 is YYEEEE. The length of the CDR3 is 15 residues. Trimming took off 4 bases at V and 0 bases at J, with 13 bases between the two ends. The DNA of the CDR3 is TGTGCCAGCAGCATCCACTCTTATATGAACACTGAAGCTTTCTTT. This gives the protein CASSIHSYMNTEAFF.